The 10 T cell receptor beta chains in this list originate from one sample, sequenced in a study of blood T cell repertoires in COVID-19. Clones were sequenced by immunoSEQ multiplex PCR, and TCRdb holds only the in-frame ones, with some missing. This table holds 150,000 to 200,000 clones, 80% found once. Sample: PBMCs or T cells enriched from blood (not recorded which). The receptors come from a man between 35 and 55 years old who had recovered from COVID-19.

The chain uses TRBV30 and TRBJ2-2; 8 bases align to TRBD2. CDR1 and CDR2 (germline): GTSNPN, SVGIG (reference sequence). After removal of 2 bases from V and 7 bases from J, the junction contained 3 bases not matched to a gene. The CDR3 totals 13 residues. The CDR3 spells CAWSRLAGGELFF. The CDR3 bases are TGTGCCTGGAGTAGGCTAGCGGGCGGGGAGCTGTTTTTT.

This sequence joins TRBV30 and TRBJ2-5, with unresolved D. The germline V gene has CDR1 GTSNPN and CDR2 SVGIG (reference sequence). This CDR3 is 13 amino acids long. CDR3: CAYVDGFQETQYF. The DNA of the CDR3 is TGTGCGTACGTTGATGGCTTCCAAGAGACCCAGTACTTC.

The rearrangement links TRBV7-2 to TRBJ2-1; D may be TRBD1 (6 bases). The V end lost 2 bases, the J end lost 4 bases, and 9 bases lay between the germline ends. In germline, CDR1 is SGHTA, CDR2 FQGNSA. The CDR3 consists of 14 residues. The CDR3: CASSLRTAYNEQFF. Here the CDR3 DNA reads TGTGCCAGCAGCTTACGGACAGCTTACAATGAGCAGTTCTTC.

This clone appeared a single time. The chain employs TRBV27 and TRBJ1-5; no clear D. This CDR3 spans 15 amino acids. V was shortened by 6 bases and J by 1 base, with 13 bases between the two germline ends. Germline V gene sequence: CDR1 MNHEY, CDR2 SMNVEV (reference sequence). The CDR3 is CASSPEIGSNQPQHF. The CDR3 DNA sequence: TGTGCCAGCAGCCCAGAGATCGGGAGCAATCAGCCCCAGCATTTT.

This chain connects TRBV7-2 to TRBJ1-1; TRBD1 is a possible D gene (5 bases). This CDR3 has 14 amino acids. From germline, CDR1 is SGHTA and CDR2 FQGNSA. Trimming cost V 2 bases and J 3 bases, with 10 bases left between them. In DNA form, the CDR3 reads TGTGCCAGCAGCTTAAGAAGCAGGGACACTGAAGCTTTCTTT. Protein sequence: CASSLRSRDTEAFF.

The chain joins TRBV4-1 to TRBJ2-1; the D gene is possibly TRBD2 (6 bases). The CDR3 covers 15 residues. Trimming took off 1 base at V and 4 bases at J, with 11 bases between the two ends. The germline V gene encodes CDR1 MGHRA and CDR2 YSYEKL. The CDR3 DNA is TGCGCCAGCAGCCAAGGAGGCGGGAATTACAATGAGCAGTTCTTC. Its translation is CASSQGGGNYNEQFF.

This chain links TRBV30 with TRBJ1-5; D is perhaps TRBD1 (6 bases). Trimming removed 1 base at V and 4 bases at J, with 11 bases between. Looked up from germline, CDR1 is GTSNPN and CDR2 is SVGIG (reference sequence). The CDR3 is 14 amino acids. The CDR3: CAWSGGGRNQPQHF. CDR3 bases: TGTGCCTGGAGTGGGGGGGGCAGGAATCAGCCCCAGCATTTT.

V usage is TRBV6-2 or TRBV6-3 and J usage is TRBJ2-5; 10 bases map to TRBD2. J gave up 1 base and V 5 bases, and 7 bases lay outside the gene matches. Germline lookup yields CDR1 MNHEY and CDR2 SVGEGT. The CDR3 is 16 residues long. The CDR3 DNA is TGTGCCAGCAGTCAACTAGCGGGGCAGACCCAAGAGACCCAGTACTTC. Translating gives CASSQLAGQTQETQYF.

This CDR3 is CASRTNSGNTIYF. The CDR3 bases are TGTGCCAGCAGGACAAACTCTGGAAACACCATATATTTT. V and J are TRBV27 and TRBJ1-3; D gene ambiguous. The CDR3 has 13 residues. The V end was cut by 6 bases, the J end by 0 bases, with 6 bases between. Germline CDR1 MNHEY, CDR2 SMNVEV (reference sequence).

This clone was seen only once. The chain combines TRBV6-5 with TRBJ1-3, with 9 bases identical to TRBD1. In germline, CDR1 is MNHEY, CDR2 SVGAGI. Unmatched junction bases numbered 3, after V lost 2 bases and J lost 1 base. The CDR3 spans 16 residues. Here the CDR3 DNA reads TGTGCCAGCAGTTACGGGGACAGGGTTTCTGGAAACACCATATATTTT. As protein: CASSYGDRVSGNTIYF.